The 4 T cell receptor beta chains reported below all come from one sample, sequenced in a study of identical twins. TCRdb independently ran MiXCR on the 5' RACE reads; one entry per CDR3 protein. The top ten clones hold just over 5% of a sample with hundreds of thousands of distinct CDR3 sequences, around 10% of them seen once. Specimen: memory (CD45RO+) T cells sorted from blood. Source of these receptors: a young woman in good health.

This clonotype was recorded many times. The chain combines TRBV3-1 with TRBJ2-3, with D maybe TRBD2 (5 bases). Germline CDR1 and CDR2: LGHDT and YNNKEL (reference sequence). The CDR3 has 14 residues. V was pared by 4 bases and J by 0 bases, with 8 bases between. Here the CDR3 reads CASSPSLSTDTQYF. Here the CDR3 DNA reads TGTGCCAGCAGCCCTAGCCTTAGCACAGATACGCAGTATTTT.

A few counts support this clonotype. V and J are TRBV5-1 and TRBJ2-1; D is unclear. CDR3 length: 18 amino acids. In germline, CDR1 is SGHRS, CDR2 YFSETQ. V shed 0 bases and J shed 4 bases, with 20 bases lying between them. Here the CDR3 DNA reads TGCGCCAGCAGCTTGGAAGGGTTCGGTTATGGCGTGTACAATGAGCAGTTCTTC. Protein product: CASSLEGFGYGVYNEQFF.

A few counts support this clonotype. The chain employs TRBV28 and TRBJ2-5, with TRBD2 identical over 8 bases. Germline V CDR1 and CDR2: MDHEN, SYDVKM. This CDR3 is 14 amino acids long. V was clipped by 7 bases and J by 5 bases; unmatched bases: 9. CDR3 coding DNA: TGTGCCAGCACCAGACTCGGGGGGGAGGAGACCCAGTACTTC. It specifies CASTRLGGEETQYF.

In its sample, this clonotype was seen a few times. This chain joins TRBV10-3 and TRBJ1-1, with TRBD1 identical over 7 bases. CDR3 length equals 13 residues. V dropped 0 bases and J dropped 7; count of bases not matched to a gene: 2. CDR1 and CDR2 (germline): ENHRY, SYGVKD. Here the CDR3 reads CAISESGTDEAFF. The CDR3 DNA sequence: TGTGCCATCAGTGAGTCCGGGACAGATGAAGCTTTCTTT.